The 6 T cell receptor beta chains reported below all come from one sample, sequenced in a study of CD8 T cells in ankylosing spondylitis (TCRdb year 2017). Libraries were built with 5' RACE. The sequencer listed for this sample is Illumina HiSeq 2500. Starting from the raw public reads, TCRdb applied fastp trimming at Q25, assembled clones with MiXCR and retained in-frame beta chains. Every CDR3 protein is listed once, alongside the most common genes and DNA of its rows. The sample table records over 150,000 distinct CDR3 sequences; 15% to 20% of these occur just once. The ten largest clones take up roughly 4.5% of the sample. The sequencing sample was made of blood, either unsorted or a sorted T cell fraction (not recorded which). Receptor source: a male donor under 30 with ankylosing spondylitis or in good health (not recorded which). Donor details come from another sample of the same person, matched by shared clones.

This clonotype was seen at least ten times. This chain connects TRBV6-2 or TRBV6-3 to TRBJ1-2, with a tentative D call TRBD1 (5 bases). In germline, CDR1 is MNHEY, CDR2 SVGEGT. This CDR3 contains 17 residues. Trimming cost V 5 bases and J 2 bases, with 21 bases left between them. The CDR3 nucleotides are TGTGCCAGCAGTGCCAACGGGGCAGGGCCGGAAAACTATGGCTACACCTTC. It translates to CASSANGAGPENYGYTF.

This clonotype was recorded at least ten times. The chain recombines TRBV12-3 or TRBV12-4 with TRBJ2-1; D is unclear. V dropped 1 base and J dropped 5 bases, with 3 bases sitting between them. This CDR3 has 12 residues. The CDR3 DNA follows: TGTGCCAGCAGTTTAGTACACAATGAGCAGTTCTTC. Translating it yields CASSLVHNEQFF.

This clonotype was detected many times. V gene TRBV7-6 combines with J gene TRBJ2-1; 9 positions agree with TRBD2. V gave up 4 bases and J gave up 1 base; unmatched junction bases: 5. The CDR3 runs to 16 residues. Germline V lookup: CDR1 SGHVS, CDR2 FNYEAQ. In nucleotides, the CDR3 is TGTGCCAGCAGCTCAGCGGGGGGTGATTCCTACAATGAGCAGTTCTTC. Translating it yields CASSSAGGDSYNEQFF. The complete variable domain, with remaining parts taken from reference TRBV7-6 and TRBJ2-1, reads GAGVSQSPRYKVTKRGQDVALRCDPISGHVSLYWYRQALGQGPEFLTYFNYEAQQDKSGLPNDRFSAERPEGSISTLTIQRTEQRDSAMYRCASSSAGGDSYNEQFFGPGTRLTVL.

This clonotype was seen repeatedly, ten times or more. The J gene is TRBJ2-1, the V gene TRBV5-6; 10 bases are shared with TRBD2. V shed 4 bases and J 2 bases; nucleotides not matched to a gene: 9. The length of the CDR3 is 17 residues. The germline gives CDR1 SGHDT, CDR2 YYEEEE. In nucleotides, the CDR3 is TGTGCCAGCAGCAATAACTTAGCGGGAGGCCCCTACAATGAGCAGTTCTTC. It yields the protein CASSNNLAGGPYNEQFF.

This clonotype was picked up one time. The chain has TRBV24-1 and TRBJ2-1; D remains ambiguous. The CDR3 has 13 amino acids. Trimming left V 3 bases short and J 7 bases short, with 9 bases between. Per the germline V gene, CDR1 is KGHDR and CDR2 is SFDVKD. The CDR3 loop reads CATSDPPLNEQFF. The CDR3 nucleotides are TGTGCCACCAGTGATCCCCCCCTTAATGAGCAGTTCTTC.

This clonotype was detected many times. The rearrangement joins TRBV11-2 to TRBJ2-5; 7 nucleotides agree with TRBD2. The junction had 3 bases not matched to a gene; V was cut back by 2 bases and J by 0 bases. The CDR3 has 15 amino acids. Germline V gene data show CDR1 as SGHAT and CDR2 as FQNNGV. The CDR3 bases are TGTGCCAGCAGCTTACGTAGCGGGTACCAAGAGACCCAGTACTTC. Its translation: CASSLRSGYQETQYF.